This T cell receptor beta chain is from a study of T cells of healthy individuals. The J segment lost 2 bases and the V segment lost 5 bases, leaving 11 bases of the junction unmatched. The germline gives CDR1 SGHTA, CDR2 FQGNSA. CDR3 size: 16 residues. TCRdb re-called the 5' RACE reads with MiXCR, one entry per CDR3 protein. Among around 53,000 distinct CDR3 sequences listed, roughly 14% were seen once. The clonotype comes from a human donor in good health. The V and J genes are TRBV7-2 and TRBJ2-5; 7 bases are shared with TRBD2. The CDR3 reads CASSRSRSGGQETQYF. CDR3 bases: TGTGCCAGCAGCCGTTCCCGTTCGGGGGGACAAGAGACCCAGTACTTC.